A selection of T cell receptor beta chains follows, all from one sample in a study of shared T cell receptors in the human thymus. The repertoire was sequenced with immunoSEQ multiplex PCR; TCRdb's copy has only in-frame clones and lacks some. The sample lists roughly 660,000 clones, approximately 90% occurring once. These records were also assigned to another study, of human thymus T cells.

Sample: thymocytes. These receptors were taken from a boy under two years old with a congenital heart defect. CDR3s include the opening cysteine and the closing phenylalanine or tryptophan. D genes are given only for firm matches. Expanded clones are given a class, and other clones once, few, many or no size at all.

abundance	j_gene	v_gene	d_gene	len	CDR3nt	CDR3aa
-	TRBJ2-7	TRBV30	-	11	TGTGCCTGGAGTGTACTAGGAGAGCAGTACTTC	CAWSVLGEQYF
-	TRBJ2-1	TRBV7-9	-	16	TGTGCCAGCGATGGGTGGCGGGTCCCCCCCTACAATGAGCAGTTCTTC	CASDGWRVPPYNEQFF
-	TRBJ1-2	TRBV4-1	-	13	TGCGCCAGCAGCCAAGAAGCGCAGGGTGGCTACACCTTC	CASSQEAQGGYTF
-	TRBJ2-7	TRBV6-6	-	16	TGTGCCAGCAGTCCGTATGGGCTCTTTTCCCCCTACGAGCAGTACTTC	CASSPYGLFSPYEQYF
-	TRBJ2-7	TRBV7-2	TRBD2	15	TGTGCCAGCAGCCGGGGGAGGGGAGGCGCATACGAGCAGTACTTC	CASSRGRGGAYEQYF
-	TRBJ1-4	TRBV4-3	-	17	TGCGCCAGCAGCCCAAGGCCGTCGCAGGGTAGGAATGAAAAACTGTTTTTT	CASSPRPSQGRNEKLFF
-	TRBJ1-1	TRBV5-6	-	14	TGTGCCAGCAGGTCGGGGGGCCGGGACACTGAAGCTTTCTTT	CASRSGGRDTEAFF
-	TRBJ2-5	TRBV7-4	TRBD2	16	TGTGCCAGCAGCCACCCTAGCGGGAGTGGGATAGAGACCCAGTACTTC	CASSHPSGSGIETQYF
-	TRBJ1-4	TRBV4-1	TRBD1	15	TGCGCCAGCAGCCAAGATGTGACAGGGGGTGAAAAACTGTTTTTT	CASSQDVTGGEKLFF
-	TRBJ2-2	TRBV7-2	TRBD2	18	TGTGCCAGCAGCTTAGGGCAGCGGGAGAAAGTGAACACCGGGGAGCTGTTTTTT	CASSLGQREKVNTGELFF
-	TRBJ1-1	TRBV6-1	-	14	TGTGCCAGCAGTCCCCGAAGCCTATTCACTGAAGCTTTCTTT	CASSPRSLFTEAFF
-	TRBJ2-3	TRBV14	TRBD2	15	TGTGCCAGCAGTCCCCTAGCGGGGAGAGCTGATACGCAGTATTTT	CASSPLAGRADTQYF
-	TRBJ2-1	TRBV7-2	-	14	TGTGCCAGCAGCCCCCTCCCCTCCTACAATGAGCAGTTCTTC	CASSPLPSYNEQFF
-	TRBJ2-1	TRBV13	-	16	TGTGCCAGCAGCAACCTGAGAGGACAGCGGTTAAATGAGCAGTTCTTC	CASSNLRGQRLNEQFF
once	TRBJ2-7	TRBV7-2	TRBD1	15	TGTGCCAGCAGCCACCCCTGGACAGGGGTCTACGAGCAGTACTTC	CASSHPWTGVYEQYF
-	TRBJ1-1	TRBV2	TRBD1	17	TGTGCCAGCAGTGAAAAGGGGACAGGGGGTCTGAACACTGAAGCTTTCTTT	CASSEKGTGGLNTEAFF
-	TRBJ2-2	TRBV27	TRBD2	17	TGTGCCAGCAGTTTCCTGGGACTAGCGGGAGGTCACGGGGAGCTGTTTTTT	CASSFLGLAGGHGELFF
-	TRBJ2-7	TRBV25-1	TRBD2	17	TGTGCCAGCATTCCGGGACTAGCGGGAGGGCCTACTCTGGAGCAGTACTTC	CASIPGLAGGPTLEQYF
-	TRBJ2-3	TRBV11-2	TRBD2	15	TGTGCCAGCAGCCCCGGGACTAGCGGCACAGATACGCAGTATTTT	CASSPGTSGTDTQYF
-	TRBJ1-1	TRBV5-4	TRBD1	18	TGTGCCAGCAGCTTGGAAAGACAGGGTCCCAAAATGAACACTGAAGCTTTCTTT	CASSLERQGPKMNTEAFF
-	TRBJ2-5	TRBV1	-	13	TGCACCAGCAGCCTCTCGGCCGAGGGGACCCAGTACTTC	CTSSLSAEGTQYF
once	TRBJ2-1	TRBV9	TRBD2	16	TGTGCCAGCAGCGACGGGACTAGCGGGAGTTCGAATGAGCAGTTCTTC	CASSDGTSGSSNEQFF
once	TRBJ2-5	TRBV7-6	TRBD1	15	TGTGCCAGCAGCCCACAGACAGGGGACCAAGAGACCCAGTACTTC	CASSPQTGDQETQYF
once	TRBJ2-6	TRBV5-1	-	21	TGCGCCGTGGGTCGGGTCGAATTGCGAGACGGGAGTCCCTCTGGGGCCAACGTCCTGACTTTC	CAVGRVELRDGSPSGANVLTF
-	TRBJ2-3	TRBV7-9	TRBD1	18	TGTGCCAGCAGCCGAAGAAGATGGACAGGGAAGGACACAGATACGCAGTATTTT	CASSRRRWTGKDTDTQYF
few	TRBJ2-7	TRBV4-3	TRBD2	17	TGCGCCAGCAGCCCTAGCCTCGGGACTAGCGGGAGGCGCGAGCAGTACTTC	CASSPSLGTSGRREQYF
-	TRBJ2-2	TRBV5-1	TRBD1	15	TGCGCCAGCAGCCCAGGGACAGGGGGAAAGGGGGAGCTGTTTTTT	CASSPGTGGKGELFF
-	TRBJ2-2	TRBV4-2	-	16	TGTGCCAGCAGCCATCCTCTGGAGGGAGTGGCCGGGGAGCTGTTTTTT	CASSHPLEGVAGELFF
-	TRBJ2-7	TRBV4-1	TRBD2	15	TGCGCCAGCAGCCAAGGCAACGGGAGGGCCCACGAGCAGTACTTC	CASSQGNGRAHEQYF
-	TRBJ1-1	TRBV28	TRBD1	16	TGTGCCAGCAGTAAATTAACAGGGGGGGTGAACACTGAAGCTTTCTTT	CASSKLTGGVNTEAFF
-	TRBJ2-2	TRBV29-1	-	11	TGCAGCGTTCCCGGGACCGGGGAGCTGTTTTTT	CSVPGTGELFF
once	TRBJ2-3	TRBV5-6	TRBD1	15	TGTGCCAGCAGCGGACCGGGACAGAGGGCAGATACGCAGTATTTT	CASSGPGQRADTQYF
-	TRBJ2-1	TRBV6-1	-	14	TGTGCCAGCAGGCTCCGGACACTCTACAATGAGCAGTTCTTC	CASRLRTLYNEQFF
-	TRBJ1-2	TRBV6-1	TRBD1	15	TGTGCCAGCAGCCAAGGGCAGGGGGGTAACTATGGCTACACCTTC	CASSQGQGGNYGYTF
-	TRBJ2-2	TRBV4-3	TRBD2	17	TGCGCCAGCAGCCAGGGTGATCAAGCGGGAGAGGCCGGGGAGCTGTTTTTT	CASSQGDQAGEAGELFF
-	TRBJ2-1	TRBV25-1	TRBD2	18	TGTGCCAGCAGTGAAGGGCTAGCGGGACCAAGCTCCTACAATGAGCAGTTCTTC	CASSEGLAGPSSYNEQFF
once	TRBJ1-5	TRBV28	-	12	TGTGCCAGCAGGACAGGTGATCAGCCCCAGCATTTT	CASRTGDQPQHF
-	TRBJ2-6	TRBV28	TRBD2	16	TGTGCCAGCAGCCTGGGGGAGGGGCTTGGGGCCAACGTCCTGACTTTC	CASSLGEGLGANVLTF
-	TRBJ2-7	TRBV4-3	TRBD1	15	TGCGCCAGCAGCCAACCGGGACAGGGACCCTACGAGCAGTACTTC	CASSQPGQGPYEQYF
-	TRBJ2-7	TRBV4-2	TRBD2	17	TGTGCCAGCAGCCAAGAATACAAAGGACTAGCAGAATACGAGCAGTACTTC	CASSQEYKGLAEYEQYF
-	TRBJ2-7	TRBV12-5	-	15	TGTGCTAGTGGTTCCGGGGGGCATCAGTCCTACGAGCAGTACTTC	CASGSGGHQSYEQYF
-	TRBJ1-5	TRBV5-1	-	16	TGCGCCAGCAGCTTCAAATTTGCCGAGTACAATCAGCCCCAGCATTTT	CASSFKFAEYNQPQHF
-	TRBJ2-1	TRBV7-8	-	16	TGTGCCAGCAGCTCCCGCCCCTTCAGCTCCTACAATGAGCAGTTCTTC	CASSSRPFSSYNEQFF
once	TRBJ2-3	TRBV5-1	-	16	TGCGCCAGCAGCTTAAGGGCAGGGGCTTACACAGATACGCAGTATTTT	CASSLRAGAYTDTQYF
-	TRBJ1-4	TRBV6-1	TRBD1	17	TGTGCCAGCAGTGAAGCCCGACAGGGGCCAGGGGATGAAAAACTGTTTTTT	CASSEARQGPGDEKLFF
-	TRBJ2-3	TRBV7-2	TRBD2	16	TGTGCCAGCAGCTTAAAGCGGGAGGGCCAGGGAGATACGCAGTATTTT	CASSLKREGQGDTQYF
few	TRBJ2-5	TRBV19	-	14	TGTGCCAGTAGTACGAAGGGAGAAAGAGAGACCCAGTACTTC	CASSTKGERETQYF
-	TRBJ1-5	TRBV4-3	-	16	TGCGCCAGCAGCCAAGAACACAGTGGGAGCAATCAGCCCCAGCATTTT	CASSQEHSGSNQPQHF
once	TRBJ2-5	TRBV9	TRBD2	16	TGTGCCAGCAGCCGGTCCATCGGACTAGCCCGAGAGACCCAGTACTTC	CASSRSIGLARETQYF
-	TRBJ2-3	TRBV13	TRBD2	18	TGTGCCAGCAGCTTACCCCCTACTAGCGACCGAAACACAGATACGCAGTATTTT	CASSLPPTSDRNTDTQYF
-	TRBJ1-1	TRBV6-4	TRBD1	14	TGTGCCAGCAGTGACAGGGATCAGACAGGGGTGACTTTCTTT	CASSDRDQTGVTFF
-	TRBJ2-7	TRBV29-1	TRBD1	15	TGCAGCGTTGAAGGTTGGGGACAGGGGGTTTACGAGCAGTACTTC	CSVEGWGQGVYEQYF
-	TRBJ1-2	TRBV27	-	16	TGTGCCAGCAGGAACCACGGGGACACGTTCCTCCATGGCTACACCTTC	CASRNHGDTFLHGYTF